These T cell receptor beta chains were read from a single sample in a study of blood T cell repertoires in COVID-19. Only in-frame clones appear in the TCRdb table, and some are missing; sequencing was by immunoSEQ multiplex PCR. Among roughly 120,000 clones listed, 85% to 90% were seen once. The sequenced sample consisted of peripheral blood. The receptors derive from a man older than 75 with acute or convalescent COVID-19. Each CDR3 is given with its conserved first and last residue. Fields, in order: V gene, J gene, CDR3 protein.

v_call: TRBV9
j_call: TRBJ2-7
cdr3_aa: CASSPGHQYEQYF

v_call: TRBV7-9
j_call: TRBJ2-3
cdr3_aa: CASSLAVTGSTDTQYF

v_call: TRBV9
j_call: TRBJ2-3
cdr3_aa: CASKRGGSSSTDTQYF

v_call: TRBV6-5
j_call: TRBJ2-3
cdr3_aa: CASSSGQARTDTQYF

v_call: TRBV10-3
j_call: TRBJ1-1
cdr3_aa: CAIRGRDEANTEAFF

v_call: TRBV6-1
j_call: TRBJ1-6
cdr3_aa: CASSATGGISFSGSPLHF

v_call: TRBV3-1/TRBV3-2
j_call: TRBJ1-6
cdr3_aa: CASRHDRANSPLHF

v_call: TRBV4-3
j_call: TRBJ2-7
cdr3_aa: CASSQDFLTPRDEQYF

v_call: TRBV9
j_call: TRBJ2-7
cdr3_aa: CASSAGDRAYEQYF

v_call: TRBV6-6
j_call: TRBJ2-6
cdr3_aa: CASSYSGGAGANVLTF

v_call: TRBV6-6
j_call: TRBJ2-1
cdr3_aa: CASSARGQVYNEQFF

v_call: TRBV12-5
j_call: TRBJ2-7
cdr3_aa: CASGPSGGAAYEQYF

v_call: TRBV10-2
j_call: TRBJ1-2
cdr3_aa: CASSEDRNYGYTF